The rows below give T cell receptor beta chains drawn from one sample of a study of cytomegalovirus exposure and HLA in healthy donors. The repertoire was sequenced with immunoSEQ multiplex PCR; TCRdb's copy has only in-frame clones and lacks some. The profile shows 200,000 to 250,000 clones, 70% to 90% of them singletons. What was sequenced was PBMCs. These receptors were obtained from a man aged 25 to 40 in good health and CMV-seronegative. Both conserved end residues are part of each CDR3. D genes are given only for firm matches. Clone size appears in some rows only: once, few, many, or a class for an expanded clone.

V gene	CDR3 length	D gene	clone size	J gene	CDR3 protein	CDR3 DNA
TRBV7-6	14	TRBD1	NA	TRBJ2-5	CASSPTGVYETQYF	TGTGCCAGCAGCCCTACAGGGGTCTACGAGACCCAGTACTTC
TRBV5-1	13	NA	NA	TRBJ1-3	CASSLSSGNTIYF	TGCGCCAGCAGCTTGTCGTCTGGAAACACCATATATTTT
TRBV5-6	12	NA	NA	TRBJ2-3	CASSFGDFRRYF	TGTGCCAGCAGCTTCGGCGACTTTCGAAGGTATTTT
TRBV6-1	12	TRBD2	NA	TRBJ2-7	CTVAGDTYEQYF	TGTACGGTAGCGGGGGACACCTACGAGCAGTACTTC
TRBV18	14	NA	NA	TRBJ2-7	CASSPVAPGYEQYF	TGTGCCAGCTCACCAGTAGCCCCCGGCTACGAGCAGTACTTC
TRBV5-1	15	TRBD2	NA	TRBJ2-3	CASSLKRGGTDTQYF	TGCGCCAGCAGCTTGAAGCGGGGGGGCACAGATACGCAGTATTTT
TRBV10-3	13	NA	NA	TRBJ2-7	CAISQDNSYEQYF	TGTGCCATCAGCCAAGACAACTCCTACGAGCAGTACTTC
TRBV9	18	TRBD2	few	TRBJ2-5	CASSPRLAGGGSEETQYF	TGTGCCAGCAGCCCCCGACTAGCGGGGGGAGGTTCAGAAGAGACCCAGTACTTC
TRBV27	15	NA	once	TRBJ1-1	CASKMDRKFNTEAFF	TGTGCCAGCAAGATGGACAGAAAGTTTAACACTGAAGCTTTCTTT
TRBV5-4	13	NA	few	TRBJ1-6	CASSPPFHSPLHF	TGTGCCAGCAGCCCTCCGTTCCATTCACCCCTCCACTTT
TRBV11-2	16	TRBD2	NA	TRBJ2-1	CASSPSELARINEQFF	TGTGCCAGCAGCCCTTCCGAACTAGCGAGGATCAATGAGCAGTTCTTC
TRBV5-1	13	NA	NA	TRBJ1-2	CASSLGRGDGYTF	TGCGCCAGCAGCTTGGGCAGGGGCGACGGCTACACCTTC
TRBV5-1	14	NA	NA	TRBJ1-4	CASSYGQINEKLFF	TGCGCCAGCAGCTATGGACAGATCAATGAAAAACTGTTTTTT
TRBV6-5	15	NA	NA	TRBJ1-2	CASSTPRRLLYGYTF	TGTGCCAGCAGTACCCCTCGGCGGCTACTTTATGGCTACACCTTC
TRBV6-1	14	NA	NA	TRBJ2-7	CASTEGGGRYEQYF	TGTGCCAGCACGGAGGGCGGGGGCCGCTACGAGCAGTACTTC
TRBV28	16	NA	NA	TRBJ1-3	CASSYGAGSSGNTIYF	TGTGCCAGCAGTTATGGGGCGGGGAGCTCTGGAAACACCATATATTTT
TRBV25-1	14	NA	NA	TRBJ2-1	CASSEGGSAGGQFF	TGTGCCAGCAGTGAAGGGGGGAGCGCTGGTGGGCAGTTCTTC
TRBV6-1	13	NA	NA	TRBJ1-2	CAVAWAPLYGYTF	TGTGCCGTAGCGTGGGCCCCTCTATATGGCTACACCTTC
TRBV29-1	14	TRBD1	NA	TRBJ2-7	CSVEERTGYYEQYF	TGCAGCGTTGAAGAGAGGACAGGCTACTACGAGCAGTACTTC
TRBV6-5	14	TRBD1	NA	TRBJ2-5	CASSYGQGAETQYF	TGTGCCAGCAGTTACGGACAGGGGGCCGAGACCCAGTACTTC
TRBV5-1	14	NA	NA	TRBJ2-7	CASSFGSGPYEQYF	TGCGCCAGCAGCTTCGGGAGCGGACCCTACGAGCAGTACTTC
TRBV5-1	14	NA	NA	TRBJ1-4	CASSSLVGGEKLFF	TGCGCCAGCAGCTCCCTCGTCGGGGGAGAAAAACTGTTTTTT
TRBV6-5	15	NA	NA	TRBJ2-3	CASSYSQVSTDTQYF	TGTGCCAGCAGTTACTCACAGGTTAGCACAGATACGCAGTATTTT
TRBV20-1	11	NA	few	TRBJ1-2	CSASDSYGYTF	TGCAGTGCAAGTGACAGCTATGGCTACACCTTC
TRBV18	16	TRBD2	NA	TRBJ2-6	CASSPREGTGASVLTF	TGTGCCAGCTCCCCCCGGGAGGGTACCGGGGCCAGCGTCCTGACTTTC
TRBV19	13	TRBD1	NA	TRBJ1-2	CASRQGAQYGYTF	TGTGCCAGTAGGCAGGGGGCGCAGTATGGCTACACCTTC
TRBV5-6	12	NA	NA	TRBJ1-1	CASSAGVAEAFF	TGTGCCAGCAGCGCGGGGGTGGCTGAAGCTTTCTTT
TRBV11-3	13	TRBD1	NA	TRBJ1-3	CANHRGLGNTIYF	TGTGCCAACCACAGGGGGCTTGGAAACACCATATATTTT
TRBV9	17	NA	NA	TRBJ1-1	CASSVDPPGGLNTEAFF	TGTGCCAGCAGCGTAGACCCCCCGGGGGGGCTGAACACTGAAGCTTTCTTT
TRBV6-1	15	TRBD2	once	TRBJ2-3	CASSPTSGGPDTQYF	TGTGCCAGCAGTCCTACTAGCGGGGGGCCAGATACGCAGTATTTT
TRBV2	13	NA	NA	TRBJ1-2	CASSGGGNYGYTF	TGTGCCAGCAGTGGCGGCGGGAACTATGGCTACACCTTC
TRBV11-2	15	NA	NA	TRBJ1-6	CASSLDLDTYSPLHF	TGTGCCAGCAGCTTAGACCTGGACACATATTCACCCCTCCACTTT
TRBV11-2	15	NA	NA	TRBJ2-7	CASSSNQGPLDEQYF	TGTGCCAGCAGCTCCAATCAGGGGCCCCTCGACGAGCAGTACTTC
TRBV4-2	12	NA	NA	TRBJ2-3	CASSQRGHTQYF	TGTGCCAGCAGCCAACGGGGTCATACGCAGTATTTT
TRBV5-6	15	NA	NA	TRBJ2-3	CASSLFSGAPDTQYF	TGTGCCAGCAGCTTGTTTAGCGGCGCTCCGGATACGCAGTATTTT
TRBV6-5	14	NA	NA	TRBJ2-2	CASSQGLLTGELFF	TGTGCCAGCAGCCAGGGGTTATTAACCGGGGAGCTGTTTTTT